Listed below are T cell receptor beta chains from one sample, sequenced in a study of beta chain features in type 1 diabetes. Some clones are missing from TCRdb's copy, which holds only in-frame ones; the method was immunoSEQ multiplex PCR. The sample shows more than 130,000 clones, 6.9% of them seen only once. Sequenced material: central memory CD4+ T cells from blood. The source of these receptors is a young woman in good health. CDR3s include the opening cysteine and the closing phenylalanine or tryptophan. D genes are given only for firm matches. Expanded clones get a size class; other rows say once, few or many, or leave the size out.

d_gene	j_gene	v_gene	abundance	CDR3nt	CDR3aa
.	TRBJ2-2	TRBV5-1	few	TGCGCCAGCAGCGATGACAGAAACACCGGGGAGCTGTTTTTT	CASSDDRNTGELFF
TRBD1	TRBJ2-6	TRBV7-2	few	TGTGCCAGCATGACAGGGGTAGTGCCTGGGGCCAACGTCCTGACTTTC	CASMTGVVPGANVLTF
TRBD2	TRBJ2-5	TRBV5-1	.	TGCGCCAGCGCCCTAGCGGGGGGGAAAGAGACCCAGTACTTC	CASALAGGKETQYF
.	TRBJ2-1	TRBV14	many	TGTGCCAGCAGCCTGGACAACACGGAGCAGTTCTTC	CASSLDNTEQFF
TRBD1	TRBJ1-5	TRBV19	few	TGTGCCAGTAGTCCGCCCGCCGGGACAGGTCTGGGTCAGCCCCAGCATTTT	CASSPPAGTGLGQPQHF
.	TRBJ2-3	TRBV11-2	.	TGTGCCAGCAGCCCCCTGGGAGATCCAGATACGCAGTATTTT	CASSPLGDPDTQYF
.	TRBJ2-1	TRBV29-1	few	TGCAGCGACGTTCCTAGTGCTTACAATGAGCAGTTCTTC	CSDVPSAYNEQFF
.	TRBJ2-3	TRBV4-1	few	TGCGCCAGCAGCCAATCCCAGGGGGGAGATACGCAGTATTTT	CASSQSQGGDTQYF
.	TRBJ1-5	TRBV30	many	TGTGCCTGGAGTTCCGGGGTGGGCAATCAGCCCCAGCATTTT	CAWSSGVGNQPQHF
TRBD2	TRBJ2-1	TRBV7-2	.	TGTGCCAGCAGCCAATTCCATGGACTAGCGGAATACAATGAGCAGTTCTTC	CASSQFHGLAEYNEQFF
TRBD2	TRBJ2-3	TRBV7-9	.	TGTGCCAGCAGCTCCCTACTAGCGGGAGCGGTAGATACGCAGTATTTT	CASSSLLAGAVDTQYF
.	TRBJ1-2	TRBV7-2	few	TGTGCCAGCAGCCTCGAGGCAGGGTTCTATGGCTACACCTTC	CASSLEAGFYGYTF
.	TRBJ2-1	TRBV30	many	TGTGCCTGGGGCAGGCATGGCTCCTACAATGAGCAGTTCTTC	CAWGRHGSYNEQFF
.	TRBJ2-5	TRBV7-3	few	TGTGCCAGCAGCGCCCAGATGGGGGGGACCCAGTACTTC	CASSAQMGGTQYF
TRBD1	TRBJ2-4	TRBV28	.	TGTGCCAGCAGTCTGCGAGGGACAGTAAACATTCAGTACTTC	CASSLRGTVNIQYF
TRBD2	TRBJ2-1	TRBV11-1	few	TGTGCCAGCAGCCCCGTTCTAGCGGGTTCTGAGCAGTTCTTC	CASSPVLAGSEQFF
TRBD2	TRBJ2-7	TRBV5-4	few	TGTGCCAGCAGCCCGGGACTAGCGGGAGGGGGGGAGCAGTACTTC	CASSPGLAGGGEQYF
.	TRBJ2-7	TRBV6-6	.	TGTGCCAGCAGTCCCCAATCCGAGCAGTACTTC	CASSPQSEQYF
TRBD2	TRBJ2-5	TRBV6-5	.	TGTGCCAGCAGTTACTCAACGGGGGGGGGACAAGAGACCCAGTACTTC	CASSYSTGGGQETQYF
TRBD1	TRBJ2-3	TRBV10-3	many	TGTGCCATCAGTTCCGGGACAGGGAGCACAGATACGCAGTATTTT	CAISSGTGSTDTQYF
TRBD1	TRBJ1-4	TRBV5-5	.	TGTGCCAGCAGCTCGGGAGTCCAACAGGGGGGTGAAAAACTGTTTTTT	CASSSGVQQGGEKLFF
.	TRBJ2-7	TRBV6-1	few	TGTGCCAGCAGTCGAGGGGATCAGGGACTCGGGGAGCAGTACTTC	CASSRGDQGLGEQYF
.	TRBJ1-5	TRBV28	few	TGTGCCAGCAGTTTAAATCACGGACACGGTCAGCCCCAGCATTTT	CASSLNHGHGQPQHF
TRBD2	TRBJ2-1	TRBV11-2	.	TGTGCCAGCAGTCCGGGACTAGCTTGGAATGAGCAGTTCTTC	CASSPGLAWNEQFF
TRBD2	TRBJ2-1	TRBV10-3	.	TGTGCCACCAACCCCCTAGCGGGAGCCTACAATGAGCAGTTCTTC	CATNPLAGAYNEQFF
TRBD2	TRBJ2-2	TRBV4-3	.	TGCGCCAGCAGCCAACTTGCGGGAGGGCCCACCGGGGAGCTGTTTTTT	CASSQLAGGPTGELFF
.	TRBJ2-7	TRBV29-1	many	TGCAGCGCCTATCACAGTATCTCCTACGAGCAGTACTTC	CSAYHSISYEQYF
TRBD1	TRBJ1-5	TRBV6-6	many	TGTGCCAGCACCGATCAGGGGGCCGACAATCAGCCCCAGCATTTT	CASTDQGADNQPQHF
.	TRBJ2-3	TRBV4-2	few	TGTGCCAGCAGCCCATTGACAGATAAAAGAATAGATACGCAGTATTTT	CASSPLTDKRIDTQYF
TRBD1	TRBJ2-7	TRBV27	few	TGTGCCAGCAGTTTATCGATCCCCGGGACAGGGGGCACTTCGAGCGAGCAGTACTTC	CASSLSIPGTGGTSSEQYF
.	TRBJ2-1	TRBV11-3	few	TGTGCCAGCAGCTTAGGACAGGATTACAATGAGCAGTTCTTC	CASSLGQDYNEQFF
.	TRBJ1-5	TRBV14	many	TGTGCCAGCAGCCGGTCAGGGTTCAATCAGCCCCAGCATTTT	CASSRSGFNQPQHF
TRBD1	TRBJ2-3	TRBV28	few	TGTGCCAGCCTGGACAGGACCTCCACAGATACGCAGTATTTT	CASLDRTSTDTQYF
TRBD1	TRBJ2-1	TRBV19	.	TGTGCCAGTTCCGACAGGGGGCGTTTCAATGAGCAGTTCTTC	CASSDRGRFNEQFF
TRBD2	TRBJ2-7	TRBV19	few	TGTGCCAGTAGTATAACGCCGGGACTAGTTTGGGAGCAGTACTTC	CASSITPGLVWEQYF
.	TRBJ1-1	TRBV5-6	few	TGTGCCAGCAGCTCCACAGGGTACACTGAAGCTTTCTTT	CASSSTGYTEAFF
TRBD2	TRBJ2-1	TRBV19	few	TGTGCCAGTAGTATAGTCGTAGTAGCGGGAGTATACAATGAGCAGTTCTTC	CASSIVVVAGVYNEQFF
.	TRBJ1-5	TRBV6-6	.	TGTGCCAGCAGTCCTCATGCAGGGAGGCAGCCCCAGCATTTT	CASSPHAGRQPQHF
.	TRBJ2-3	TRBV7-2	.	TGTGCCAGCAGCCAACAGGGACAAAGCACAGATACGCAGTATTTT	CASSQQGQSTDTQYF
.	TRBJ2-7	TRBV19	few	TGTGCCAGTAGCCATCGGGATTTCCCCTACGAGCAGTACTTC	CASSHRDFPYEQYF